This T cell receptor beta chain was sequenced during a study of response to subunit inactivated influenza vaccine. The CDR3 has 15 residues. V lost 3 bases and J 4 bases, leaving 16 bases between the germline ends. Per germline, CDR1 SGHAT and CDR2 FQNNGV. Study-wide results and caveats: Authors suggested few new T cells are recruited by each seasonal influenza vaccination.

MiXCR, run by TCRdb on the RT-PCR reads, gives a single entry per CDR3 protein. Of about 520,000 distinct CDR3 sequences in the sample, less than 30% were seen once. Comments on this clonotype: Its specificity is not known.

The chain uses TRBV11-2 and TRBJ2-7, with D uncertain. This TCR was sampled from a man aged 50 or older who received an inactivated influenza vaccine. The input for sequencing was CD4+ T cells sorted from PBMCs, taken 5 days after vaccination. CDR3 sequence reads: CASSFGGAGQYEQYF. The CDR3, as DNA: TGTGCCAGCAGCTTTGGCGGTGCAGGTCAATACGAGCAGTACTTC.